The clone carrying this TCR beta chain was seen only a few times. The antigen is not known. All donors participated as healthy donors of bone marrow. These data belong to a study of cytomegalovirus exposure and HLA in healthy donors. General study findings and limits: Researchers reportedly found TCR beta sequences accurately predicted most subjects' HLA-A and HLA-B alleles. A classifier reportedly called cytomegalovirus status with high sensitivity and specificity.

V gave up 6 bases and J gave up 6 bases, with 16 bases separating them. The germline CDR1 and CDR2 sequences are MGHDK and SYGVNS. The CDR3 loop spans 14 amino acids. The PCR employed 60 Vbeta primers together with 13 Jbeta primers. Libraries were prepared by immunoSEQ multiplex PCR; TCRdb keeps only in-frame clonotypes and omits some of them. The sample has 90,000 to 130,000 clones; approximately 70% are singletons. The sample comprised PBMCs. This chain links TRBV25-1 with TRBJ2-3; TRBD2 might be the D (6 bases). This TCR came from a man aged 25 to 40 in good health and CMV-seropositive. CDR3 sequence: CASRLADVYDTQYF. Written as DNA, the CDR3 is TGTGCCAGCAGATTAGCGGACGTATACGATACGCAGTATTTT.